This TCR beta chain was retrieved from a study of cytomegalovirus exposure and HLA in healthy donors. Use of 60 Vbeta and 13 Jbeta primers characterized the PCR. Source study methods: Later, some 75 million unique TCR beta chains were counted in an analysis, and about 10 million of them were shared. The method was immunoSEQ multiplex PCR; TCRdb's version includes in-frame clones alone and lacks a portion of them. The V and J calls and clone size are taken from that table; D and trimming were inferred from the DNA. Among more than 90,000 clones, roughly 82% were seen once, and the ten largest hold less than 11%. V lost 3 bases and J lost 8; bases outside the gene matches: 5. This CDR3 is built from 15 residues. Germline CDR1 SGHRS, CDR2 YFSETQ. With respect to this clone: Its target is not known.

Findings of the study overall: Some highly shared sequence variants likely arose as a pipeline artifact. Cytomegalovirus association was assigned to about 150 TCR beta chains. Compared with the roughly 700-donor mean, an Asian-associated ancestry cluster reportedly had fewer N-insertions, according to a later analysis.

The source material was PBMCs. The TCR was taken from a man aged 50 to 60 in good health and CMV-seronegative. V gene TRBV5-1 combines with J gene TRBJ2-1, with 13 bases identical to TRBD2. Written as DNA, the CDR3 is TGCGCCAGCAGCTCGGGACTAGCGGGGAGTGATGAGCAGTTCTTC. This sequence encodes CASSSGLAGSDEQFF.